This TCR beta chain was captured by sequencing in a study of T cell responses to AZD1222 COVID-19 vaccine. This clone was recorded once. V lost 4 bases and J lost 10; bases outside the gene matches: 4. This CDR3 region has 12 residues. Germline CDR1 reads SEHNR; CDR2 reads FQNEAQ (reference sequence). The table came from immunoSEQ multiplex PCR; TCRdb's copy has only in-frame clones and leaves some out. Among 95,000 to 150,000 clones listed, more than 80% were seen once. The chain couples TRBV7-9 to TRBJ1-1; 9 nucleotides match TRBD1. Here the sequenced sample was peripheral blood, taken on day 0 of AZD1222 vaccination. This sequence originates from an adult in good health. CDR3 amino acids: CASSSDRGRAFF. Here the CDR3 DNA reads TGTGCCAGCAGCTCAGACAGGGGGAGAGCTTTCTTT.